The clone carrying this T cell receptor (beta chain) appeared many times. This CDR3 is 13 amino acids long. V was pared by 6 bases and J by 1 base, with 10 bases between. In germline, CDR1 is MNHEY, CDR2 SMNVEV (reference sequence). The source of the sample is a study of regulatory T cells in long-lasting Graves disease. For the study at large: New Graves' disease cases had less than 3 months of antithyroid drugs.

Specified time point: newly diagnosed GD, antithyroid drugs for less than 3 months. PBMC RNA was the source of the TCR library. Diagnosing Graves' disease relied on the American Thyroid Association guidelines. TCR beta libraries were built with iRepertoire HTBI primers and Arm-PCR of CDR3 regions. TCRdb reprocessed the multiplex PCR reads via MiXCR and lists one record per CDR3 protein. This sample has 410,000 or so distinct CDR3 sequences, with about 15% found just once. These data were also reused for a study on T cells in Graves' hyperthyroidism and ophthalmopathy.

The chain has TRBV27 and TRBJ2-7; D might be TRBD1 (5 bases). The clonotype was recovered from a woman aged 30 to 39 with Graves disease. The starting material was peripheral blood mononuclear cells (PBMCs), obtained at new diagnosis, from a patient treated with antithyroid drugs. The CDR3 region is CASRPQGSYEQYF. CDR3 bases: TGTGCCAGCAGGCCGCAGGGTTCCTACGAGCAGTACTTC.